Listed below are T cell receptor beta chains from one sample, sequenced in a study of CD8 T cells in Susac syndrome. TCRdb re-called the immunoSEQ multiplex PCR reads with MiXCR, one entry per CDR3 protein. The sample shows about 250,000 distinct CDR3 sequences, 85% to 95% of them seen only once. The material sequenced was CD4+ T cells from PBMCs. These receptors all stem from a human donor with multiple sclerosis. Each CDR3 is given with its conserved first and last residue. Fields, in order: D gene, J gene, clone size, V gene, CDR3 DNA, CDR3 protein. D genes are given only for firm matches. A clone size is listed for some rows: how often the clone was seen (once, few, many), or a class if it is expanded.

D gene: -; J gene: TRBJ1-2; clone size: -; V gene: TRBV5-6; CDR3 DNA: TGTGCCAGCAGCTTGTATGGGCGAGCTAACTATGGCTACACCTTC; CDR3 protein: CASSLYGRANYGYTF
D gene: TRBD1; J gene: TRBJ2-6; clone size: once; V gene: TRBV7-9; CDR3 DNA: TGTGCCAGCAGCCCCCGGGACAGGGAGGCTGGGGCCAACGTCCTGACTTTC; CDR3 protein: CASSPRDREAGANVLTF
D gene: TRBD1; J gene: TRBJ2-7; clone size: -; V gene: TRBV7-8; CDR3 DNA: TGTGCCAGCAGCTTAATGACAGGGGGTAACGAGCAGTACTTC; CDR3 protein: CASSLMTGGNEQYF
D gene: -; J gene: TRBJ2-4; clone size: -; V gene: TRBV4-1; CDR3 DNA: TGCGCCAGCAGCCAAGGTCCCAGGAACATTCAGTACTTC; CDR3 protein: CASSQGPRNIQYF
D gene: -; J gene: TRBJ2-2; clone size: once; V gene: TRBV9; CDR3 DNA: TGTGCCAGCAGCGTAGTCCACGGGGTGAACACCGGGGAGCTGTTTTTT; CDR3 protein: CASSVVHGVNTGELFF
D gene: -; J gene: TRBJ2-1; clone size: -; V gene: TRBV4-1; CDR3 DNA: TGCGCCAGCAGCCAAGTTACCCGGGAGGAGCAGTTCTTC; CDR3 protein: CASSQVTREEQFF
D gene: -; J gene: TRBJ1-6; clone size: -; V gene: TRBV7-6; CDR3 DNA: TGTGCCAGCAGCTTAGGCGCAGGGACGGATTCACCCCTCCACTTT; CDR3 protein: CASSLGAGTDSPLHF
D gene: -; J gene: TRBJ1-5; clone size: -; V gene: TRBV7-2; CDR3 DNA: TGTGCCAGCAGTTTCGCCGGAGGTGACGGCAATCAGCCCCAGCATTTT; CDR3 protein: CASSFAGGDGNQPQHF
D gene: -; J gene: TRBJ1-6; clone size: -; V gene: TRBV2; CDR3 DNA: TGTGCCAGCAGGAGAAGTTCACCCCTCCACTTT; CDR3 protein: CASRRSSPLHF
D gene: TRBD2; J gene: TRBJ2-3; clone size: -; V gene: TRBV28; CDR3 DNA: TGTGCCAGCAGTGAACGGGGGGGACCAGATACGCAGTATTTT; CDR3 protein: CASSERGGPDTQYF
D gene: -; J gene: TRBJ2-1; clone size: -; V gene: TRBV7-2; CDR3 DNA: TGTGCCAGCAGCCAGGGCCGGGATGAGCAGTTCTTC; CDR3 protein: CASSQGRDEQFF
D gene: -; J gene: TRBJ2-5; clone size: -; V gene: TRBV3-1; CDR3 DNA: TGTGCCAGCAGCCGAGAAATAGATCAAGAGACCCAGTACTTC; CDR3 protein: CASSREIDQETQYF
D gene: TRBD1; J gene: TRBJ2-7; clone size: -; V gene: TRBV15; CDR3 DNA: TGTGCCACCAGCAGCGGGGACAGCTACGAGCAGTACTTC; CDR3 protein: CATSSGDSYEQYF
D gene: -; J gene: TRBJ2-7; clone size: -; V gene: TRBV5-8; CDR3 DNA: TGTGCCAGCAGCTCGTTTGGGGGACCGAGAGAGCAGTACTTC; CDR3 protein: CASSSFGGPREQYF
D gene: -; J gene: TRBJ2-1; clone size: -; V gene: TRBV4-1; CDR3 DNA: TGCGCCAGCCGCAAGGGAGGGGGGGGCCCCTCCAATGAGCAGTTCTTC; CDR3 protein: CASRKGGGGPSNEQFF
D gene: -; J gene: TRBJ2-7; clone size: few; V gene: TRBV5-4; CDR3 DNA: TGTGCCAGCAGCTTGGGGATAAGGCAGGGCGTCTACGAGCAGTACTTC; CDR3 protein: CASSLGIRQGVYEQYF
D gene: -; J gene: TRBJ1-1; clone size: -; V gene: TRBV29-1; CDR3 DNA: TGCAGCGTTGAAGCAACCCAGGACACTGAAGCTTTCTTT; CDR3 protein: CSVEATQDTEAFF
D gene: -; J gene: TRBJ2-3; clone size: -; V gene: TRBV11-2; CDR3 DNA: TGTGCCAGCAGCCCACTTCGCTGGGGACGCACAGATACGCAGTATTTT; CDR3 protein: CASSPLRWGRTDTQYF
D gene: -; J gene: TRBJ2-3; clone size: -; V gene: TRBV20-1; CDR3 DNA: TGCAGTGCTAGTCTCCCTAGCACAGATACGCAGTATTTT; CDR3 protein: CSASLPSTDTQYF
D gene: TRBD2; J gene: TRBJ2-3; clone size: -; V gene: TRBV29-1; CDR3 DNA: TGCAGCGTTGTAGTCGGGGGGAACACAGATACGCAGTATTTT; CDR3 protein: CSVVVGGNTDTQYF
D gene: -; J gene: TRBJ2-7; clone size: -; V gene: TRBV5-1; CDR3 DNA: TGCGCCAGCAAGGTTGGGGTGACCTACGAGCAGTACTTC; CDR3 protein: CASKVGVTYEQYF
D gene: -; J gene: TRBJ2-5; clone size: -; V gene: TRBV18; CDR3 DNA: TGTGCCAGCTCACCACAACCCGGGACCCTCGGGACCCAGTACTTC; CDR3 protein: CASSPQPGTLGTQYF
D gene: -; J gene: TRBJ2-4; clone size: -; V gene: TRBV3-1; CDR3 DNA: TGTGCCAGCAGCCAAGATTTGAGGGTAGCCAAAAACATTCAGTACTTC; CDR3 protein: CASSQDLRVAKNIQYF
D gene: TRBD2; J gene: TRBJ2-1; clone size: -; V gene: TRBV25-1; CDR3 DNA: TGTGCCAGCAGTGAAGCGGGAGGAAGCTACAATGAGCAGTTCTTC; CDR3 protein: CASSEAGGSYNEQFF
D gene: -; J gene: TRBJ2-6; clone size: -; V gene: TRBV7-2; CDR3 DNA: TGTGCCAGCAGCCGCGGGGTCTCTGGGGCCAACGTCCTGACTTTC; CDR3 protein: CASSRGVSGANVLTF
D gene: -; J gene: TRBJ1-2; clone size: -; V gene: TRBV20-1; CDR3 DNA: TGCAGTGCTAGAGAACCTCGGGCAGCTAACTATGGCTACACCTTC; CDR3 protein: CSAREPRAANYGYTF
D gene: -; J gene: TRBJ2-2; clone size: -; V gene: TRBV11-3; CDR3 DNA: TGTGCCAGCAGCCCTGGACGGATGAACACCGGGGAGCTGTTTTTT; CDR3 protein: CASSPGRMNTGELFF
D gene: -; J gene: TRBJ2-3; clone size: once; V gene: TRBV20-1; CDR3 DNA: TGCAGTGCTAGATTCCCGACTAGGACAGATACGCAGTATTTT; CDR3 protein: CSARFPTRTDTQYF
D gene: -; J gene: TRBJ2-1; clone size: -; V gene: TRBV27; CDR3 DNA: TGTGCCAGCAGTTTCGAATTCCGGGACACCGGATTGAATGAGCAGTTCTTC; CDR3 protein: CASSFEFRDTGLNEQFF
D gene: -; J gene: TRBJ2-1; clone size: -; V gene: TRBV2; CDR3 DNA: TGTGCCGGTCGACAGTTTAGGAATGAGCAGTTCTTC; CDR3 protein: CAGRQFRNEQFF
D gene: TRBD1; J gene: TRBJ1-2; clone size: -; V gene: TRBV3-1; CDR3 DNA: TGTGCCAGCAGCCCCAGGACCCCCCGGGACAGGGGGCCCCTCTATGGCTACACCTTC; CDR3 protein: CASSPRTPRDRGPLYGYTF
D gene: -; J gene: TRBJ2-1; clone size: -; V gene: TRBV20-1; CDR3 DNA: TGCAGTGCCCAACCGGGGGCTGGGCACAATGAGCAGTTCTTC; CDR3 protein: CSAQPGAGHNEQFF
D gene: -; J gene: TRBJ2-5; clone size: -; V gene: TRBV6-6; CDR3 DNA: TGTGCCGGCAGTAGCCGGGAACCAACCCGGGGGACCCAGTACTTC; CDR3 protein: CAGSSREPTRGTQYF
D gene: TRBD2; J gene: TRBJ2-1; clone size: -; V gene: TRBV27; CDR3 DNA: TGTGCCAGCAGTGATAGCGGGGAGTCCTACAATGAGCAGTTCTTC; CDR3 protein: CASSDSGESYNEQFF
D gene: -; J gene: TRBJ2-1; clone size: once; V gene: TRBV5-4; CDR3 DNA: TGTGCCAGCAGCTCCCCCCCATGGGGGCTAGGCTACAATGAGCAGTTCTTC; CDR3 protein: CASSSPPWGLGYNEQFF
D gene: -; J gene: TRBJ1-1; clone size: -; V gene: TRBV29-1; CDR3 DNA: TGCAGCGTAAACGGTGTATTGGGCACTGAAGCTTTCTTT; CDR3 protein: CSVNGVLGTEAFF
D gene: TRBD1; J gene: TRBJ2-6; clone size: -; V gene: TRBV7-3; CDR3 DNA: TGTGCCAGCAGCACCTCAGGGGGTGCCTCTGGGGCCAACGTCCTGACTTTC; CDR3 protein: CASSTSGGASGANVLTF
D gene: TRBD2; J gene: TRBJ2-1; clone size: once; V gene: TRBV6-2/TRBV6-3; CDR3 DNA: TGTGCCAGCCGGGGGGTTTCCTACAATGAGCAGTTCTTC; CDR3 protein: CASRGVSYNEQFF
D gene: -; J gene: TRBJ1-6; clone size: -; V gene: TRBV7-2; CDR3 DNA: TGTGCCAGCAGACCCTCCTCCTTCAGAGGGAACAATTCACCCCTCCACTTT; CDR3 protein: CASRPSSFRGNNSPLHF
D gene: TRBD2; J gene: TRBJ2-3; clone size: -; V gene: TRBV4-1; CDR3 DNA: TGCGCCAGCAGCCAAGCGGGGGGGCGCGATACGCAGTATTTT; CDR3 protein: CASSQAGGRDTQYF
D gene: TRBD1; J gene: TRBJ2-5; clone size: -; V gene: TRBV4-2; CDR3 DNA: TGTGCCAGCAGCCAACCGGGACAGGGGATCGAGACCCAGTACTTC; CDR3 protein: CASSQPGQGIETQYF
D gene: TRBD1; J gene: TRBJ1-5; clone size: -; V gene: TRBV19; CDR3 DNA: TGTGCCAGTACCGAGACAGGGGGCAATCAGCCCCAGCATTTT; CDR3 protein: CASTETGGNQPQHF
D gene: -; J gene: TRBJ2-1; clone size: -; V gene: TRBV12-3/TRBV12-4; CDR3 DNA: TGTGCCAGCATCATTCAGGGAAATGAGCAGTTCTTC; CDR3 protein: CASIIQGNEQFF
D gene: -; J gene: TRBJ2-1; clone size: -; V gene: TRBV19; CDR3 DNA: TGTGCCAGTGGGACCGGGGCCCTCTACAACAATGAGCAGTTCTTC; CDR3 protein: CASGTGALYNNEQFF
D gene: -; J gene: TRBJ2-7; clone size: -; V gene: TRBV28; CDR3 DNA: TGTGCCAGCAGCTACCGAGACAGCTACGAGCAGTACTTC; CDR3 protein: CASSYRDSYEQYF
D gene: TRBD1; J gene: TRBJ1-2; clone size: -; V gene: TRBV20-1; CDR3 DNA: TGCAGCGCCAGACAGGGGGCGGGAGGCTACACCTTC; CDR3 protein: CSARQGAGGYTF
D gene: TRBD2; J gene: TRBJ2-1; clone size: -; V gene: TRBV6-2/TRBV6-3; CDR3 DNA: TGTGCCAGCAGAAAGGGACTAGCGGGAGCGCACTACAATGAGCAGTTCTTC; CDR3 protein: CASRKGLAGAHYNEQFF
D gene: -; J gene: TRBJ1-5; clone size: -; V gene: TRBV27; CDR3 DNA: TGTGCCAGCAGTTTATCGAGGTCCTATCAGCCCCAGCATTTT; CDR3 protein: CASSLSRSYQPQHF
D gene: TRBD1; J gene: TRBJ2-3; clone size: -; V gene: TRBV9; CDR3 DNA: TGTGCCAGCAACAAGAGGGGGACAGGGAGCACAGATACGCAGTATTTT; CDR3 protein: CASNKRGTGSTDTQYF
D gene: TRBD1; J gene: TRBJ1-6; clone size: -; V gene: TRBV6-5; CDR3 DNA: TGTGCCAGCAGTTATGTGGGACAGGGCGTGAGTTCACCCCTCCACTTT; CDR3 protein: CASSYVGQGVSSPLHF
D gene: TRBD1; J gene: TRBJ2-7; clone size: -; V gene: TRBV12-3/TRBV12-4; CDR3 DNA: TGTGCCAGCAGTTCCGGACAGGGGATCTACGAGCAGTACTTC; CDR3 protein: CASSSGQGIYEQYF
D gene: TRBD2; J gene: TRBJ2-3; clone size: -; V gene: TRBV27; CDR3 DNA: TGTGCCAGCAGGGGACTAGCGTTGACAGATACGCAGTATTTT; CDR3 protein: CASRGLALTDTQYF
D gene: -; J gene: TRBJ1-1; clone size: -; V gene: TRBV29-1; CDR3 DNA: TGCAGCGTTGATGACCGAGTCACTGAAGCTTTCTTT; CDR3 protein: CSVDDRVTEAFF